Listed here are 30 T cell receptor beta chains from one sample, sequenced in a study of CD8 T cells in ankylosing spondylitis. Study-wide results and caveats: Seven or eight highly homologous variants formed a TCR beta motif that appeared characteristic of ankylosing spondylitis blood.

One entry per CDR3 protein, called by TCRdb with MiXCR from the 5' RACE reads. Found here are some 800,000 distinct CDR3 sequences, about an eighth of them singletons; the top ten hold roughly 0.51%. Their antigen targets remain unknown. Sequencing was done on a sample of blood, either unsorted or a sorted T cell fraction (not recorded which). Receptors originate from a male donor with ankylosing spondylitis.

The V and J genes are TRBV20-1 and TRBJ1-5; D perhaps matches TRBD1 (5 bases). Germline V gene data show CDR1 as DFQATT and CDR2 as SNEGSKA (reference sequence). V was cut by 2 bases and J by 0 bases, with 11 bases left in between. The CDR3 length is 15 residues. The CDR3: CSARRDSYSNQPQHF. For the CDR3, the DNA is TGCAGTGCTAGACGAGACAGTTATAGCAATCAGCCCCAGCATTTT.

J is TRBJ2-7 and V is TRBV20-1; 7 bases line up with TRBD1. The germline V gene encodes CDR1 DFQATT and CDR2 SNEGSKA (reference sequence). The CDR3 spans 13 residues. The V gene end was trimmed by 6 bases and the J gene end by 2 bases; junction bases not matched to a gene: 7. The CDR3 here is CSAPRGNTYEQYF. The CDR3 region has the DNA TGCAGTGCCCCCAGGGGGAATACCTACGAGCAGTACTTC.

As DNA, the CDR3 is TGCGCCAGCAGCCAAGATTCGGGGACTATGAACGAGCAGTACTTC. Its translation is CASSQDSGTMNEQYF. This chain uses TRBV4-3 with TRBJ2-7, with 7 bases matching TRBD2. This CDR3 spans 15 amino acids. The V gene's germline CDR1 is LGHNA and CDR2 YSLEER. Trimming took 0 bases from V and 5 from J; bases not matched to a gene: 7.

Only a few counts were recorded for this clonotype. The chain carries TRBV6-6 and TRBJ1-1; tentatively, D is TRBD1 (6 bases). The germline V gene encodes CDR1 MNHNY and CDR2 SVGAGI (reference sequence). The CDR3 is 13 amino acids. V was cut by 7 bases and J by 1 base, with 10 bases left in between. CDR3 sequence reads: CASTMTGNTEAFF. The DNA of the CDR3 is TGTGCCAGCACTATGACAGGGAACACTGAAGCTTTCTTT.

The rearrangement joins TRBV6-5 to TRBJ1-3; D is unresolved. V lost 2 bases and J 4 bases, leaving 15 bases between the germline ends. The CDR3 is 16 amino acids. Germline loops: CDR1 MNHEY, CDR2 SVGAGI. The CDR3 region has the DNA TGTGCCAGCAGTTACGGGAGTGCAACAGCAGGAAACACCATATATTTT. Its protein product is CASSYGSATAGNTIYF.

In this sample, this clonotype turned up a few times. The chain uses TRBV4-2 and TRBJ2-7; 8 nucleotides agree with TRBD1. Germline CDR1 LGHNA, CDR2 YNFKEQ. V lost 5 bases and J lost 5; bases outside the gene matches: 14. This CDR3 comprises 16 residues. CDR3 sequence reads: CASSYLSGTGFDEQYF. The CDR3 coding sequence is TGTGCCAGCAGCTATCTTTCCGGGACAGGTTTCGACGAGCAGTACTTC.

There are a few counts of this clonotype. The chain carries TRBV20-1 and TRBJ1-1; tentative D call: TRBD1 (5 bases). The CDR3 contains 13 residues. Germline V gives CDR1 DFQATT, CDR2 SNEGSKA (reference sequence). V lost 3 bases to trimming and J lost 10 bases, with 18 bases between them. The CDR3 DNA sequence: TGCAGTGCTAGGGGGGGTCTCCGCAGTGGAGCTTTCTTT. This encodes CSARGGLRSGAFF.

The V call is TRBV20-1, the J call TRBJ2-1; no firm D call. Germline assignment: CDR1 DFQATT and CDR2 SNEGSKA (reference sequence). The CDR3 extends over 16 amino acids. V lost 5 bases, J lost 4 bases, and 21 bases lay in between. DNA of the CDR3: TGCAGTGCTGCTAGGCGCGGCCACGCCTTTTACAATGAGCAGTTCTTC. Translation: CSAARRGHAFYNEQFF.

The chain joins TRBV6-1 to TRBJ1-4; D gene unclear. The germline CDR1 and CDR2 sequences are MNHNS and SASEGT. Between the trimmed V and J ends, which lost 10 bases and 0 bases, there was a span of 12 bases. This CDR3 has 14 residues. CDR3 coding DNA: TGTGCCACCCAGAAACAATCAACTAATGAAAAACTGTTTTTT. This codes for CATQKQSTNEKLFF.

The rearrangement links TRBV20-1 to TRBJ1-5; 7 nucleotides match TRBD1. The germline CDR1 and CDR2 sequences are DFQATT and SNEGSKA (reference sequence). The CDR3 runs 16 residues. V shed 0 bases, J shed 4 bases, and the junction held 9 bases outside the gene matches. CDR3 residues: CSAREYRGFSNQPQHF. In nucleotides, the CDR3 is TGCAGTGCTAGAGAGTACAGGGGTTTTTCTAATCAGCCCCAGCATTTT.

This rearrangement joins TRBV4-3 to TRBJ1-5; 7 bases are a match to TRBD1. This CDR3 spans 15 amino acids. Germline V gene data show CDR1 as LGHNA and CDR2 as YSLEER. V lost 0 bases and J lost 2; bases outside the gene matches: 1. The CDR3 DNA reads as TGCGCCAGCAGCCAAGATGGACAGGGCAATCAGCCCCAGCATTTT. As protein: CASSQDGQGNQPQHF.

CDR3: CASGDAEAFF. The CDR3 DNA reads as TGTGCCAGCGGGGATGCTGAAGCTTTCTTT. The chain combines TRBV19 with TRBJ1-1; D is unclear. The CDR3 has 10 amino acids. Deletions cut 9 bases from V and 6 bases from J, with 8 bases between. From germline, CDR1 is LNHDA and CDR2 SQIVND (reference sequence). Looking up the rest from reference TRBV19 and TRBJ1-1 gives the full variable domain: DGGITQSPKYLFRKEGQNVTLSCEQNLNHDAMYWYRQDPGQGLRLIYYSQIVNDFQKGDIAEGYSVSREKKESFPLTVTSAQKNPTAFYLCASGDAEAFFGQGTRLTVV.

This clonotype was picked up a small number of times. The chain recombines TRBV5-1 with TRBJ2-7, with 8 bases matching TRBD2. Germline assignment: CDR1 SGHRS and CDR2 YFSETQ. The CDR3 covers 18 residues. V shed 1 base and J 5 bases; nucleotides not matched to a gene: 17. The CDR3 nucleotides are TGCGCCAGCAGCTTGTGGGGGTTCAAGCGGGAGAATGGAGACGAGCAGTACTTC. Translated: CASSLWGFKRENGDEQYF.

This clonotype was counted a few times. The chain has TRBV5-1 and TRBJ2-7, with a possible D match to TRBD1 (6 bases). The CDR3 is 14 residues long. CDR1 and CDR2 (germline): SGHRS, YFSETQ. Trimming took off 0 bases at V and 4 bases at J, with 11 bases between the two ends. The CDR3 is CASSLARGDYEQYF. The CDR3 DNA reads as TGCGCCAGCAGCTTGGCCAGGGGCGATTACGAGCAGTACTTC.

This clonotype was observed a handful of times. This chain links TRBV11-2 with TRBJ2-7; 8 bases line up with TRBD1. The length of the CDR3 is 15 residues. After removal of 5 bases from V and 6 bases from J, the junction contained 12 bases not matched to a gene. Looked up from germline, CDR1 is SGHAT and CDR2 is FQNNGV. CDR3 DNA sequence: TGTGCCAGCAGCCTCGGACAGGGCCTCCTCGGCGAGCAGTACTTC. Amino acid sequence: CASSLGQGLLGEQYF.

CDR3 nucleotide sequence: TGCAGTGCTAGTTCCGAAGAATTGAACACTGAAGCTTTCTTT. It translates to CSASSEELNTEAFF. The chain joins TRBV20-1 to TRBJ1-1; D is ambiguous. V dropped 3 bases and J dropped 0 bases, with 11 bases sitting between them. Germline loops: CDR1 DFQATT, CDR2 SNEGSKA (reference sequence). The CDR3 is made up of 14 amino acids.

This clonotype has only a few counts. V is TRBV6-1 and J is TRBJ1-6, with D perhaps matching TRBD1 (6 bases). This CDR3 is 15 amino acids long. V lost 7 bases and J 5 bases, leaving 15 bases between the germline ends. Germline V gives CDR1 MNHNS, CDR2 SASEGT. As DNA, the CDR3 is TGTGCCAGCACGGCGGACAGATCTAATAATTCACCCCTCCACTTT. Protein sequence: CASTADRSNNSPLHF.

This clonotype was detected many times. This chain joins TRBV4-3 and TRBJ2-7, with 9 bases fitting TRBD2. The CDR3 consists of 15 residues. Losses at the gene ends were 0 bases for V and 3 bases for J; bases not matched to a gene: 3. Germline values: CDR1 LGHNA, CDR2 YSLEER. The CDR3 DNA is TGCGCCAGCAGCCAAGACGGGACTAGCAGCTACGAGCAGTACTTC. Translated, it gives CASSQDGTSSYEQYF.

This clonotype appeared a few times. The J gene is TRBJ1-1, the V gene TRBV10-3, with D possibly being TRBD1 (5 bases). CDR1 and CDR2 from the germline V gene are ENHRY and SYGVKD. The germline V and J ends were trimmed by 6 bases and 1 base, with 18 bases remaining between them. The CDR3 totals 16 residues. CDR3 sequence reads: CAISPFGTGGNTEAFF. The CDR3 nucleotides are TGTGCCATCAGCCCCTTCGGGACCGGAGGGAACACTGAAGCTTTCTTT.

This clonotype was observed at least ten times. V and J are TRBV24-1 and TRBJ2-3; TRBD2 matches 11 bases. The length of the CDR3 is 16 residues. V gave up 0 bases and J gave up 7 bases; unmatched junction bases: 5. The germline V gene has CDR1 KGHDR and CDR2 SFDVKD. The CDR3 coding sequence is TGTGCCACCAGTGATTTGTATAGCGGGGGGGGCTATACGCAGTATTTT. Amino acid sequence: CATSDLYSGGGYTQYF.

There are a few counts of this clonotype. The CDR3 region is CSVVTFRAGAYEQYF. In DNA, the CDR3 is TGCAGCGTCGTCACCTTCCGGGCCGGGGCCTACGAGCAGTACTTC. The chain links TRBV29-1 to TRBJ2-7, with TRBD2 as a possible D gene (5 bases). The V gene lost 6 bases and the J gene lost 2 bases, with 20 bases spanning the gap. CDR1 SQVTM and CDR2 ANQGSEA come from the germline V gene. The CDR3 spans 15 residues.

With regard to this clonotype: Just one base apart from a much larger clone, this may be a read error. The V and J genes are TRBV5-1 and TRBJ1-1; D is undetermined. The CDR3 is 14 residues long. Germline CDR1 and CDR2: SGHRS and YFSETQ. The CDR3, as DNA: TGCGCCAGCAGCCCTACAGTAAGAGACACTAAAGCTTTCTTT. This gives the protein CASSPTVRDTKAFF. Full variable domain (remainder filled in from reference TRBV5-1 and TRBJ1-1): KAGVTQTPRYLIKTRGQQVTLSCSPISGHRSVSWYQQTPGQGLQFLFEYFSETQRNKGNFPGRFSGRQFSNSRSEMNVSTLELGDSALYLCASSPTVRDTKAFFGQGTRLTVV.

The V call is TRBV20-1, the J call TRBJ2-4; perhaps TRBD2 as D (5 bases). Germline CDR1 and CDR2: DFQATT and SNEGSKA (reference sequence). This CDR3 is built from 13 residues. CDR3 nucleotides: TGCAGCGGGATGGAGATAGCCAAAAACATTCAGTACTTC. Translated: CSGMEIAKNIQYF.

This clonotype has a count of ten or more. This chain connects TRBV29-1 to TRBJ2-7, with 9 bases identical to TRBD1. The trim removed 5 bases at V and 4 bases at J, leaving 9 bases unmatched. CDR3 length: 14 residues. The germline V gene has CDR1 SQVTM and CDR2 ANQGSEA. The CDR3 bases are TGCAGCGTTAATATTGGGACAGGGATATACGAGCAGTACTTC. This encodes CSVNIGTGIYEQYF.

This clonotype was seen only a few times. V and J are TRBV20-1 and TRBJ2-5; no definite D call. The CDR3 sequence is 14 residues long. V was cut by 0 bases and J by 5 bases, with 13 bases left in between. The V gene's germline CDR1 is DFQATT and CDR2 SNEGSKA (reference sequence). In DNA form, the CDR3 reads TGCAGTGCTAGAGAGGGCAGTACAGTGGAGACCCAGTACTTC. It translates to CSAREGSTVETQYF.

This clonotype was seen more than once but under ten times. The V and J genes are TRBV20-1 and TRBJ1-1; a weak D match, TRBD1 (5 bases). This CDR3 spans 15 amino acids. Germline loops: CDR1 DFQATT, CDR2 SNEGSKA (reference sequence). V lost 0 bases to trimming and J lost 2 bases, with 13 bases between them. The CDR3 DNA reads TGCAGTGCTAGAGATGGCGACAGTCTTAACACTGAAGCTTTCTTT. The encoded protein is CSARDGDSLNTEAFF.

This chain links TRBV7-2 with TRBJ2-1; unclear D gene. This CDR3 has 15 amino acids. Germline loops: CDR1 SGHTA, CDR2 FQGNSA. Trimming removed 6 bases at V and 4 bases at J, with 16 bases between. In nucleotides, the CDR3 is TGTGCCAGCAGGGTACGGGCCCTAATGTACAATGAGCAGTTCTTC. Translating it yields CASRVRALMYNEQFF.

The chain carries TRBV4-3 and TRBJ2-2; D is possibly TRBD2 (5 bases). The CDR3 is 14 amino acids. V lost 1 base and J 6 bases, leaving 9 bases between the germline ends. The germline V gene has CDR1 LGHNA and CDR2 YSLEER. DNA of the CDR3: TGCGCCAGCAGCCAAGGGATGGGAGCCGGGGAGCTGTTTTTT. As protein: CASSQGMGAGELFF.

This chain connects TRBV12-5 to TRBJ2-7; TRBD1 is a possible D gene (5 bases). This CDR3 has 13 residues. Germline V gene sequence: CDR1 LGHNT, CDR2 FRNRAP. Trimming pared 5 bases from V and 1 base from J, leaving 9 bases between. The CDR3 sequence is CASGPAGSYEQYF. The CDR3 bases are TGTGCTAGTGGTCCCGCAGGGTCCTACGAGCAGTACTTC.

This clonotype was counted only a few times. This chain links TRBV7-2 with TRBJ2-1; the D is unclear. Trimming left V 0 bases short and J 4 bases short, with 10 bases between. The CDR3 has 15 residues. From germline, CDR1 is SGHTA and CDR2 FQGNSA. The CDR3 loop reads CASSLASRVYNEQFF. CDR3 nucleotides: TGTGCCAGCAGCTTAGCAAGTCGGGTTTACAATGAGCAGTTCTTC. Looking up the rest from reference TRBV7-2 and TRBJ2-1 gives the full variable domain: GAGVSQSPSNKVTEKGKDVELRCDPISGHTALYWYRQSLGQGLEFLIYFQGNSAPDKSGLPSDRFSAERTGGSVSTLTIQRTQQEDSAVYLCASSLASRVYNEQFFGPGTRLTVL.